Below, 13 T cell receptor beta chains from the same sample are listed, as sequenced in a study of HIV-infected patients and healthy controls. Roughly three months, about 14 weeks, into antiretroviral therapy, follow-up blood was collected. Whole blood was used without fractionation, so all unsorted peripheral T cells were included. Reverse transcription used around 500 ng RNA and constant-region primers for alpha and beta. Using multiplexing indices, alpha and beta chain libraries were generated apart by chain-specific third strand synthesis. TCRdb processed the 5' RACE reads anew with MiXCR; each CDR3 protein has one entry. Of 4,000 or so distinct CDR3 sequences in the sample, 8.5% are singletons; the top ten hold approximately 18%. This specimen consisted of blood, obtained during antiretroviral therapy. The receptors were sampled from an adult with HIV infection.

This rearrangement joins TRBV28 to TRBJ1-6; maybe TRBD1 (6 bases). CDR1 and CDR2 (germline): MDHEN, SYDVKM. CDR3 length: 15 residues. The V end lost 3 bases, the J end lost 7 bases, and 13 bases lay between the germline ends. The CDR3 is CASSFVGAGNSPLHF. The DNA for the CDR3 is TGTGCCAGCAGTTTTGTGGGGGCGGGGAATTCACCCCTCCACTTT.

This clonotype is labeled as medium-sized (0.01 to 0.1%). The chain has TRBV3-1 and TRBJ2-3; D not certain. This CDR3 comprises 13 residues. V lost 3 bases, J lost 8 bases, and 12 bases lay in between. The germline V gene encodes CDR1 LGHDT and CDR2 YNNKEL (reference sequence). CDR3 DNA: TGTGCCAGCAGCCACTCGGTCGAGGCTACGCAGTATTTT. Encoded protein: CASSHSVEATQYF.

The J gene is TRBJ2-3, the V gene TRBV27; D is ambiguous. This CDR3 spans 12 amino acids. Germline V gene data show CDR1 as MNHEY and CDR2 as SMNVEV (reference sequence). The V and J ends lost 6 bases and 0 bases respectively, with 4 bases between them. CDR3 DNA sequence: TGTGCCAGCAGAACTAGCACAGATACGCAGTATTTT. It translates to CASRTSTDTQYF.

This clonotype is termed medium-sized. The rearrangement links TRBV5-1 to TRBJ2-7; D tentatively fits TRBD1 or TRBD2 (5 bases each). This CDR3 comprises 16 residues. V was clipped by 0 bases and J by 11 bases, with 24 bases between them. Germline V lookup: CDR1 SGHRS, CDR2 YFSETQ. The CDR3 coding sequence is TGCGCCAGCAGCTTGGAGGCCGGGGCCCTTTCTACGAGCAAGTACTTC. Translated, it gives CASSLEAGALSTSKYF.

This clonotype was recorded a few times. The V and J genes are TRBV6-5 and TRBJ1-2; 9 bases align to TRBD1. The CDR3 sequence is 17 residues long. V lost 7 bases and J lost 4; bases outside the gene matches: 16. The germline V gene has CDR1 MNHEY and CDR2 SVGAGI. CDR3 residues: CASNPRAGTGNLYGYTF. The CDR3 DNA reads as TGTGCCAGCAACCCTCGAGCCGGGACAGGGAACCTCTATGGCTACACCTTC.

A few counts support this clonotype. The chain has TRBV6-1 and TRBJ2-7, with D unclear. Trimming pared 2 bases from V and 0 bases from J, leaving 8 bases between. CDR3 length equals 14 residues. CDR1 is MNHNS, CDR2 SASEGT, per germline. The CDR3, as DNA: TGTGCCAGCAGTGAATTCTGGGGCTCCTACGAGCAGTACTTC. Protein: CASSEFWGSYEQYF.

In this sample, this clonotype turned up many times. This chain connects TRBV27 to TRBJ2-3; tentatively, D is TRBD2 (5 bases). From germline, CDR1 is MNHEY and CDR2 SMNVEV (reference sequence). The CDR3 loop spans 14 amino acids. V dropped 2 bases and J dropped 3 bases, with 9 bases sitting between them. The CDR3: CASSLLAETDTQYF. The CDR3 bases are TGTGCCAGCAGTTTACTAGCTGAAACAGATACGCAGTATTTT.

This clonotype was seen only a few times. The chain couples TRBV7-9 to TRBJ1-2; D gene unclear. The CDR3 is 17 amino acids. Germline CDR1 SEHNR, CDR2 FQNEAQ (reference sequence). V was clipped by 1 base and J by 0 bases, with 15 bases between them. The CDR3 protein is CASSLGFKGPANYGYTF. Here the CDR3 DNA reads TGTGCCAGCAGCTTAGGATTTAAGGGTCCCGCTAACTATGGCTACACCTTC.

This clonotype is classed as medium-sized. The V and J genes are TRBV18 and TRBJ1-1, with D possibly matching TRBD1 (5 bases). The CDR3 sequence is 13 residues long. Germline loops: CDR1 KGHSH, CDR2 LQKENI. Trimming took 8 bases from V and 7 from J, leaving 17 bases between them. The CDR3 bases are TGTGCCAGCCTTCTTCCGGGGGGGTATGAAGCTTTCTTT. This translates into CASLLPGGYEAFF.

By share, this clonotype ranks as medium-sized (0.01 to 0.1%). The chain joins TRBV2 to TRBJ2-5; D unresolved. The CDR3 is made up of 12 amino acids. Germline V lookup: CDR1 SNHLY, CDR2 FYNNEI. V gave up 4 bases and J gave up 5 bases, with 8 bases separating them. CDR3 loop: CASSGQSETQYF. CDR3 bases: TGTGCCAGCAGTGGGCAGTCGGAGACCCAGTACTTC.

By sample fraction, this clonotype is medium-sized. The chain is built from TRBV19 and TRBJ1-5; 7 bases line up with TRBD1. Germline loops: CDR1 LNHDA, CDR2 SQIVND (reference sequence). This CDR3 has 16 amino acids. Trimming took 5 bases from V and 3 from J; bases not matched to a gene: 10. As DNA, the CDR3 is TGTGCCAGTAGTCCCCGGACAGGACCAAACAATCAGCCCCAGCATTTT. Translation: CASSPRTGPNNQPQHF.

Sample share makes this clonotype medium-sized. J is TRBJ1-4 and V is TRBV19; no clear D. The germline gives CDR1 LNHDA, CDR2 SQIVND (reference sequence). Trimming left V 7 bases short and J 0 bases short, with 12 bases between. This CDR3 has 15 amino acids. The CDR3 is CASMPTPATNEKLFF. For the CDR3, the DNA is TGTGCCAGTATGCCGACACCTGCAACTAATGAAAAACTGTTTTTT.

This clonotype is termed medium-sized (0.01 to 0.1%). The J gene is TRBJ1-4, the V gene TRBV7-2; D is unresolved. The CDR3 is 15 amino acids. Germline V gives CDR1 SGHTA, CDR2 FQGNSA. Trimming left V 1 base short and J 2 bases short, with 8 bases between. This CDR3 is CASSLGIGTNEKLFF. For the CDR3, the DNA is TGTGCCAGCAGCTTAGGGATCGGGACTAATGAAAAACTGTTTTTT. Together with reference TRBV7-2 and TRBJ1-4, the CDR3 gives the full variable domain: GAGVSQSPSNKVTEKGKDVELRCDPISGHTALYWYRQSLGQGLEFLIYFQGNSAPDKSGLPSDRFSAERTGGSVSTLTIQRTQQEDSAVYLCASSLGIGTNEKLFFGSGTQLSVL.